This record concerns one T cell receptor (beta chain) sequence. No antigen is known for it. For the second PCR, which ran for about 6 to 11 cycles, a sample-barcoded 5' primer and a J-beta primer mix were used. Each TCR beta cDNA got a 12-nucleotide random molecular identifier. Paired-end reads containing CDR3 totaled no fewer than 2.5 million for each sample. TCRdb redid the calling of the 5' RACE reads with MiXCR, one entry per CDR3 protein. Of about 930,000 distinct CDR3 sequences in the sample, almost 30% were seen once. The sample comes from a study of blood T cells in healthy people across ages. Per the germline V gene, CDR1 is MDHEN and CDR2 is SYDVKM. The CDR3 has 15 amino acids. Trimming took 7 bases from V and 5 from J; bases not matched to a gene: 7. Study-wide results and limits: As age increased, TCR beta diversity per million T cells fell in a roughly linear fashion.

The same data also went into a second study, on T cells of mothers and their children. As that report states: Sample barcodes and 2-4 random nucleotides were added by the M1S primer of the second PCR.

This sequence originates from a woman aged 40-49 years in good health. The sequencing sample was made of blood. V gene TRBV28 combines with J gene TRBJ1-4, with TRBD1 identical over 10 bases. The CDR3 sequence: CASNSWTGGNEKLFF. In DNA form, the CDR3 reads TGTGCCAGCAACTCCTGGACAGGGGGGAATGAAAAACTGTTTTTT. Full variable domain (rest looked up from reference TRBV28 and TRBJ1-4): DVKVTQSSRYLVKRTGEKVFLECVQDMDHENMFWYRQDPGLGLRLIYFSYDVKMKEKGDIPEGYSVSREKKERFSLILESASTNQTSMYLCASNSWTGGNEKLFFGSGTQLSVL.